Below, 5 T cell receptor beta chains from the same sample are listed, as sequenced in a study of long-term antiretroviral therapy in people with HIV. This was the immunoSEQ v3.0 assay at survey level. Produced via immunoSEQ multiplex PCR; TCRdb's table is partial and in-frame only. The table includes about 30,000 clones, approximately 88% detected once. The sequenced sample was unsorted PBMCs, obtained 0.5 years after starting antiretroviral therapy. These receptors all come from a woman between 18 and 29 years old with HIV.

The genes are TRBV14 and TRBJ2-5, with 9 bases matching TRBD2. From germline, CDR1 is SGHDN and CDR2 FVKESK. Germline trimming cut 0 bases from V and 6 bases from J; bases unmatched to any gene: 11. The CDR3 has 17 residues. The CDR3 DNA sequence: TGTGCCAGCAGCCAAGAGAGTAGCGGGAGCAATCGGAAGACCCAGTACTTC. This codes for CASSQESSGSNRKTQYF.

The sample holds one count of this clone. J is TRBJ1-1 and V is TRBV28, with D possibly being TRBD1 (5 bases). The CDR3 contains 12 residues. The V end was cut by 7 bases, the J end by 8 bases, with 14 bases between. Germline-derived CDR1 and CDR2 are MDHEN and SYDVKM. CDR3 DNA sequence: TGTGCCAGCAACTGGAGGGGCCGGGAAGCTTTCTTT. Protein product: CASNWRGREAFF.

V is TRBV19 and J is TRBJ2-1, with D perhaps given as TRBD1 or TRBD2 (5 bases each). Trimming took 4 bases from V and 14 from J, leaving 18 bases between them. The germline CDR1 and CDR2 sequences are LNHDA and SQIVND (reference sequence). CDR3 length: 13 amino acids. DNA for the CDR3: TGTGCCAGTAGTACTCCCGGGACGGCGAAAAAGTTCTTC. Its translation: CASSTPGTAKKFF.

The genes are TRBV19 and TRBJ2-1; 9 nucleotides agree with TRBD2. Per germline, CDR1 LNHDA and CDR2 SQIVND (reference sequence). CDR3 length: 15 residues. Trimming took 8 bases from V and 4 from J; bases not matched to a gene: 9. As DNA, the CDR3 is TGTGCCAGTTCCTGGACTAGCGAGCCTTACAATGAGCAGTTCTTC. It specifies CASSWTSEPYNEQFF.

The rearrangement uses TRBV19 and TRBJ1-1; weak D call: TRBD1 (6 bases). This CDR3 has 15 residues. The V gene's germline CDR1 is LNHDA and CDR2 SQIVND (reference sequence). The V and J ends lost 2 bases and 0 bases respectively, with 10 bases between them. In DNA, the CDR3 is TGTGCCAGTAGTATACAGGGGACCCTGAACACTGAAGCTTTCTTT. Translated, it gives CASSIQGTLNTEAFF.